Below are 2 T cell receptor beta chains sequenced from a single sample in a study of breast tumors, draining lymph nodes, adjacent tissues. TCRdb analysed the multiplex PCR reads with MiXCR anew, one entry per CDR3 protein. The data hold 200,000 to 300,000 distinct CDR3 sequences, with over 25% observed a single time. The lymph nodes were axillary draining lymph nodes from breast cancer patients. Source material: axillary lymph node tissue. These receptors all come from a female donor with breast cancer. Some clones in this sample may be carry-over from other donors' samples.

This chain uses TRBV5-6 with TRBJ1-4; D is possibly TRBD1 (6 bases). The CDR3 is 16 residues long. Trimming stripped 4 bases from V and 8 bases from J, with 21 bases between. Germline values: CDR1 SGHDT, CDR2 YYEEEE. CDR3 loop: CASSVYRELWGEKLFF. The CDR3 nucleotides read TGTGCCAGCAGCGTTTACAGGGAGCTCTGGGGAGAAAAACTGTTTTTT. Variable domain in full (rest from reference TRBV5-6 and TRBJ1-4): DAGVTQSPTHLIKTRGQQVTLRCSPKSGHDTVSWYQQALGQGPQFIFQYYEEEERQRGNFPDRFSGHQFPNYSSELNVNALLLGDSALYLCASSVYRELWGEKLFFGSGTQLSVL.

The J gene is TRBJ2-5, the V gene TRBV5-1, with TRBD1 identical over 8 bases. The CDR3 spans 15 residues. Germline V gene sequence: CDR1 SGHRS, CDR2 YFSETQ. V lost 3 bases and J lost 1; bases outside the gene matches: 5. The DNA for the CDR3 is TGCGCCAGCAGCTCGCTTACAGGGGGCCAAGAGACCCAGTACTTC. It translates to CASSSLTGGQETQYF.